Presented here are 25 T cell receptor beta chains from one specimen sequenced in a study of cytomegalovirus exposure and HLA in healthy donors. PCR amplification relied on 60 Vbeta primers (plus 13 Jbeta primers). Here immunoSEQ multiplex PCR was the method, and the copy in TCRdb shows in-frame clones only, minus some. The sample shows 150,000 to 200,000 clones, 84% of them seen only once. Sample: PBMCs. These receptor sequences come from a boy aged 10-17 years in good health and CMV-seronegative.

The chain uses TRBV4-1 and TRBJ2-1; 11 nucleotides line up with TRBD2. The trim removed 4 bases at V and 7 bases at J, leaving 12 bases unmatched. This CDR3 has 17 amino acids. Germline CDR1 MGHRA, CDR2 YSYEKL. The CDR3 sequence: CASSRLVTSGSGNEQFF. CDR3 sequence (DNA): TGCGCCAGCAGCCGCCTAGTAACTAGCGGGAGTGGTAATGAGCAGTTCTTC.

V gene TRBV30 combines with J gene TRBJ1-5; D may be TRBD1 (6 bases). The CDR3 length is 13 residues. V lost 8 bases to trimming and J lost 2 bases, with 13 bases between them. Germline V gene data show CDR1 as GTSNPN and CDR2 as SVGIG (reference sequence). The DNA of the CDR3 is TGTGCCGCAACAGGGTACGGCAATCAGCCCCAGCATTTT. This encodes CAATGYGNQPQHF.

The chain carries TRBV7-2 and TRBJ1-1; the D gene is possibly TRBD1 (6 bases). V lost 0 bases and J lost 0, with 17 bases in between. The CDR3 totals 18 residues. Germline V gene lookup returns CDR1 SGHTA and CDR2 FQGNSA. The CDR3 protein is CASSLALRDILMNTEAFF. CDR3 nucleotides: TGTGCCAGCAGCTTAGCCTTACGGGACATCCTCATGAACACTGAAGCTTTCTTT.

V usage is TRBV7-8 and J usage is TRBJ1-2, with a possible D match to TRBD1 (5 bases). Trimming removed 5 bases at V and 8 bases at J, with 15 bases between. The V gene's germline CDR1 is SGHVS and CDR2 FQNEAQ. CDR3 length: 13 amino acids. The CDR3 protein is CASSADMMSGYTF. In nucleotides, the CDR3 is TGTGCCAGCAGCGCGGACATGATGTCCGGCTACACCTTC.

The chain employs TRBV5-5 and TRBJ2-7, with 7 nucleotides matching TRBD1. This CDR3 has 14 residues. V trimming: 0 bases; J trimming: 6 bases; junction bases outside the gene matches: 6. Germline-derived CDR1 and CDR2 are SGHKS and YYEKEE (reference sequence). The CDR3 DNA is TGTGCCAGCAGCTTGGAGGGGGCATTGAGCGAGCAGTACTTC. Translating gives CASSLEGALSEQYF.

This clone was seen once. At the DNA level, this CDR3 is encoded by other sequences in the same sample as well. The chain uses TRBV27 and TRBJ1-1; maybe TRBD1 (5 bases). The germline V gene has CDR1 MNHEY and CDR2 SMNVEV (reference sequence). V lost 3 bases, J lost 5 bases, and 10 bases lay in between. The length of the CDR3 is 13 residues. The CDR3 spells CASSFGGRTEAFF. DNA of the CDR3: TGTGCCAGCAGTTTCGGGGGTAGAACTGAAGCTTTCTTT.

The chain links TRBV15 to TRBJ1-2; D uncertain. Germline CDR1 and CDR2: LNHNV and YYDKDF (reference sequence). The CDR3 covers 15 residues. Trimming cost V 3 bases and J 4 bases, with 15 bases left between them. Written as DNA, the CDR3 is TGTGCCACCAGCAGCGGTCTGGGCGTGGGCTATGGCTACACCTTC. Translating gives CATSSGLGVGYGYTF.

The chain combines TRBV29-1 with TRBJ2-2, with 14 bases that match TRBD2. The germline V gene has CDR1 SQVTM and CDR2 ANQGSEA. The CDR3 has 14 residues. The trim removed 6 bases at V and 4 bases at J, leaving 1 base unmatched. The CDR3: CSVGLAGGTGELFF. In DNA, the CDR3 is TGCAGCGTCGGACTAGCGGGAGGCACCGGGGAGCTGTTTTTT.

The genes are TRBV19 and TRBJ1-5; 9 positions agree with TRBD1. The CDR3 covers 17 residues. Germline values: CDR1 LNHDA, CDR2 SQIVND (reference sequence). The J segment lost 4 bases and the V segment lost 7 bases, leaving 14 bases of the junction unmatched. The CDR3 here is CASKGPGGTGKNQPQHF. CDR3 in DNA: TGTGCCAGTAAGGGGCCCGGGGGGACAGGGAAAAATCAGCCCCAGCATTTT.

The rearrangement joins TRBV4-3 to TRBJ2-4; possible D gene TRBD2, 7 bases. The CDR3 length is 15 residues. Trimming shortened V by 3 bases and J by 8 bases, and 17 bases separated the two germline ends. CDR1 and CDR2 (germline): LGHNA, YSLEER. CDR3 region: CASSQGRGANYIQYF. For the CDR3, the DNA is TGCGCCAGCAGCCAGGGCCGGGGGGCTAACTACATTCAGTACTTC.

CDR3 sequence reads: CASKRAGAYNEQFF. The CDR3 region has the DNA TGTGCCAGCAAAAGGGCGGGGGCCTACAATGAGCAGTTCTTC. This rearrangement joins TRBV2 to TRBJ2-1; 7 bases fit TRBD2. Germline trimming cut 7 bases from V and 2 bases from J; bases unmatched to any gene: 5. Germline-derived CDR1 and CDR2 are SNHLY and FYNNEI. The CDR3 runs 14 residues.

This chain uses TRBV15 with TRBJ2-2; 8 bases match TRBD1. V was pared by 3 bases and J by 5 bases, with 5 bases of the junction left unmatched. CDR3 length equals 15 residues. CDR1 is LNHNV, CDR2 YYDKDF, per germline (reference sequence). Here the CDR3 DNA reads TGTGCCACCAGCAGGGACAGGGTAGGGACCGGGGAGCTGTTTTTT. Protein product: CATSRDRVGTGELFF. The complete variable domain, with remaining parts taken from reference TRBV15 and TRBJ2-2, reads DAMVIQNPRYQVTQFGKPVTLSCSQTLNHNVMYWYQQKSSQAPKLLFHYYDKDFNNEADTPDNFQSRRPNTSFCFLDIRSPGLGDTAMYLCATSRDRVGTGELFFGEGSRLTVL.

The chain carries TRBV10-3 and TRBJ2-7; D unresolved. This CDR3 is built from 15 residues. Per the germline V gene, CDR1 is ENHRY and CDR2 is SYGVKD. Trimming left V 3 bases short and J 2 bases short, with 14 bases between. The CDR3 DNA reads as TGTGCCATCAGTGATACAGTCCAGCCCGCCTACGAGCAGTACTTC. This codes for CAISDTVQPAYEQYF.

This clone came up a few times. The chain carries TRBV5-6 and TRBJ2-7, with 7 bases matching TRBD2. Trimming took 1 base from V and 2 from J; bases not matched to a gene: 9. Germline V gene sequence: CDR1 SGHDT, CDR2 YYEEEE. This CDR3 has 16 residues. DNA of the CDR3: TGTGCCAGCAGCTTGAGTTGGGACTACATCACCTACGAGCAGTACTTC. It is translated as CASSLSWDYITYEQYF.

V and J are TRBV7-8 and TRBJ1-5, with D possibly being TRBD1 (6 bases). Trimming took off 1 base at V and 7 bases at J, with 14 bases between the two ends. The length of the CDR3 is 15 residues. Germline CDR1 reads SGHVS; CDR2 reads FQNEAQ. The CDR3 reads CASSLVQGVGQPQHF. CDR3 DNA: TGTGCCAGCAGCTTAGTACAGGGCGTCGGGCAGCCCCAGCATTTT.

This clone was recorded only once. The chain employs TRBV19 and TRBJ1-2; 10 bases align to TRBD1. The length of the CDR3 is 14 residues. CDR1 is LNHDA and CDR2 is SQIVND in the germline V gene (reference sequence). After removal of 6 bases from V and 6 bases from J, the junction contained 7 bases not matched to a gene. The CDR3 coding sequence is TGTGCCAGTAGCCTGGACAGGGGGTCGGATGGCTACACCTTC. It codes for CASSLDRGSDGYTF. Filled out from reference TRBV19 and TRBJ1-2, the complete variable domain reads DGGITQSPKYLFRKEGQNVTLSCEQNLNHDAMYWYRQDPGQGLRLIYYSQIVNDFQKGDIAEGYSVSREKKESFPLTVTSAQKNPTAFYLCASSLDRGSDGYTFGSGTRLTVV.

The V gene is TRBV6-6, the J gene TRBJ1-5; TRBD1 matches at 10 bases. V lost 0 bases, J lost 7 bases, and 0 bases stayed unmatched. The CDR3 contains 14 residues. Germline V gene sequence: CDR1 MNHNY, CDR2 SVGAGI (reference sequence). Here the CDR3 DNA reads TGTGCCAGCAGTTACTCGACAGGGGGCCAGCCCCAGCATTTT. Its protein is CASSYSTGGQPQHF.

This chain connects TRBV27 to TRBJ2-7; a weak D match, TRBD1 (6 bases). With 2 bases removed from V and 2 bases from J, the gap between germline ends came to 10 bases. The CDR3 contains 14 residues. Germline CDR1 MNHEY, CDR2 SMNVEV (reference sequence). Written as DNA, the CDR3 is TGTGCCAGCAGTTTAGGGGGCGGACCCTACGAGCAGTACTTC. Translated, it gives CASSLGGGPYEQYF.

V is TRBV2 and J is TRBJ2-1; D is unresolved. The V gene lost 4 bases and the J gene lost 2 bases, with 9 bases spanning the gap. The CDR3 has 14 amino acids. The germline CDR1 and CDR2 sequences are SNHLY and FYNNEI. CDR3 coding DNA: TGTGCCAGCAGTGGGGCTGCCCCCTACAATGAGCAGTTCTTC. Translated: CASSGAAPYNEQFF.

The rearrangement joins TRBV18 to TRBJ2-2, with D tentatively TRBD1 (6 bases). Germline V gene lookup returns CDR1 KGHSH and CDR2 LQKENI. The CDR3 is 15 amino acids. V was shortened by 6 bases and J by 0 bases, with 11 bases between the two germline ends. The CDR3 DNA reads TGTGCCAGCTCGCGCGACAGGACGAACACCGGGGAGCTGTTTTTT. It is translated as CASSRDRTNTGELFF.

This chain links TRBV5-1 with TRBJ1-2, with 10 bases lining up with TRBD1. The CDR3 contains 15 residues. The trim removed 5 bases at V and 4 bases at J, leaving 8 bases unmatched. CDR1 is SGHRS and CDR2 is YFSETQ in the germline V gene. The CDR3 DNA reads TGCGCCAGCAGGGAGACAGGGGGCTCTACCTATGGCTACACCTTC. It yields the protein CASRETGGSTYGYTF.

This clone appeared a single time. The CDR3 reads CSVEGWTAQETQYF. The CDR3 DNA reads as TGCAGCGTTGAAGGTTGGACAGCTCAAGAGACCCAGTACTTC. The chain recombines TRBV29-1 with TRBJ2-5; a possible D gene is TRBD1 (6 bases). Germline V gives CDR1 SQVTM, CDR2 ANQGSEA. Trimming shortened V by 1 base and J by 2 bases, and 11 bases separated the two germline ends. The CDR3 length is 14 residues.

This clone was recorded a few times. The chain carries TRBV30 and TRBJ2-7; D call uncertain. CDR3 length equals 16 residues. Trimming took 1 base from V and 3 from J, leaving 19 bases between them. Germline V gives CDR1 GTSNPN, CDR2 SVGIG (reference sequence). CDR3 in amino acids: CAWSAIGVNTDYEQYF. The CDR3 coding sequence is TGTGCCTGGAGTGCCATAGGTGTGAACACAGACTACGAGCAGTACTTC.

A note on this clone: One junction end disagrees with the germline gene, perhaps due to a read error. The chain uses TRBV4-1 and TRBJ1-1; tentatively, D is TRBD1 (5 bases). This CDR3 is built from 13 residues. Germline lookup yields CDR1 MGHRA and CDR2 YSYEKL. The CDR3 sequence: CASSQGPGRGVGF. The DNA of the CDR3 is TGCGCCAGCAGCCAAGGGCCCGGGAGGGGAGTTGGGTTT.

This clone came up once. The rearrangement links TRBV7-9 to TRBJ2-7; 8 bases line up with TRBD2. From germline, CDR1 is SEHNR and CDR2 FQNEAQ (reference sequence). The CDR3 length is 15 residues. V lost 3 bases, J lost 7 bases, and 11 bases stayed unmatched. In DNA form, the CDR3 reads TGTGCCAGCAGCTTCGGGAGGGCTGGGATTGAAGAGCAGTACTTC. It specifies CASSFGRAGIEEQYF.